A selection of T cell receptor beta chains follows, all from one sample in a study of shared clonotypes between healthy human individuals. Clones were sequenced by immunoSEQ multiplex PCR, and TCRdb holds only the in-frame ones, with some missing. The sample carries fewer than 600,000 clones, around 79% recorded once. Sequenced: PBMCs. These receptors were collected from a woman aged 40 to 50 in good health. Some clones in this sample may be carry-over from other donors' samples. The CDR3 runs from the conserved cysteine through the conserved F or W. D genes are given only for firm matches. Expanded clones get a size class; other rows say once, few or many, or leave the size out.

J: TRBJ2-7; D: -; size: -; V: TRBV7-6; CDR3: CASSLQGSAYEQYF; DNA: TGTGCCAGCAGCTTACAGGGTTCCGCCTACGAGCAGTACTTC
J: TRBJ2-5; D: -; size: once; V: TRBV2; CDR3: CASIRGAGETQYF; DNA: TGTGCCAGCATTAGGGGGGCGGGAGAGACCCAGTACTTC
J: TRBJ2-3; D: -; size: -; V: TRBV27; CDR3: CASSDRGTDTQYF; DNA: TGTGCCAGCAGCGACCGGGGTACAGATACGCAGTATTTT
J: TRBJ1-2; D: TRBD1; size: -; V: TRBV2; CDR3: CANPGGINYGYTF; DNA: TGTGCCAACCCAGGGGGCATAAACTATGGCTACACCTTC
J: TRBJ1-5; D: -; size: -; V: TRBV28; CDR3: CASSFLHLGGRGQRNQPQHF; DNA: TGTGCCAGCAGTTTCCTCCACCTGGGGGGGAGAGGGCAACGCAATCAGCCCCAGCATTTT
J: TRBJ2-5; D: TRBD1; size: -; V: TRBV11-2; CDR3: CASSLDRSETQYF; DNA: TGTGCCAGCAGCTTGGACAGGTCAGAGACCCAGTACTTC
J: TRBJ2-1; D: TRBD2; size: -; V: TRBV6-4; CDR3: CASSDLAGKGNEQFF; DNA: TGTGCCAGCAGTGACTTAGCGGGAAAAGGTAATGAGCAGTTCTTC
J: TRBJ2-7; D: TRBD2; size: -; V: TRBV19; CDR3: CASSIPGLANEQYF; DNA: TGTGCCAGTAGTATCCCGGGACTAGCAAACGAGCAGTACTTC
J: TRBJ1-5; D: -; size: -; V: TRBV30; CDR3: CAWSVRGQPQHF; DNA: TGTGCCTGGAGTGTACGGGGACAGCCCCAGCATTTT
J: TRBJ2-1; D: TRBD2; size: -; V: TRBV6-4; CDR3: CASSDSASGEYNEQFF; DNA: TGTGCCAGCAGTGACTCGGCTAGCGGGGAATACAATGAGCAGTTCTTC
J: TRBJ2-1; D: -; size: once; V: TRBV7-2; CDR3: CASSFSRSEQFF; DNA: TGTGCCAGCAGCTTTAGTAGGAGTGAGCAGTTCTTC
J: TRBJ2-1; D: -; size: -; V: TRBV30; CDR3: CAWSMGVSYNEQFF; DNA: TGTGCCTGGAGTATGGGAGTATCCTACAATGAGCAGTTCTTC
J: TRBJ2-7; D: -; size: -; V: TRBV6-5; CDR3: CASRPARGSGYEQYF; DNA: TGTGCCAGCAGGCCCGCCAGGGGTTCTGGCTACGAGCAGTACTTC
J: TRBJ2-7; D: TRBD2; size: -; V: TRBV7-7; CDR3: CASSPGLGAGEQYF; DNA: TGTGCTAGCAGTCCGGGACTAGGCGCTGGGGAGCAGTACTTC
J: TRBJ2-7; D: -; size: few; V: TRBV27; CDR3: CASSLGAGLSYEQYF; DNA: TGTGCCAGCAGTTTAGGGGCGGGATTGTCCTACGAGCAGTACTTC
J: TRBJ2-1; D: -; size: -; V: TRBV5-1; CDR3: CASTSGAYNEQFF; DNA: TGCGCCAGCACATCTGGCGCATACAATGAGCAGTTCTTC